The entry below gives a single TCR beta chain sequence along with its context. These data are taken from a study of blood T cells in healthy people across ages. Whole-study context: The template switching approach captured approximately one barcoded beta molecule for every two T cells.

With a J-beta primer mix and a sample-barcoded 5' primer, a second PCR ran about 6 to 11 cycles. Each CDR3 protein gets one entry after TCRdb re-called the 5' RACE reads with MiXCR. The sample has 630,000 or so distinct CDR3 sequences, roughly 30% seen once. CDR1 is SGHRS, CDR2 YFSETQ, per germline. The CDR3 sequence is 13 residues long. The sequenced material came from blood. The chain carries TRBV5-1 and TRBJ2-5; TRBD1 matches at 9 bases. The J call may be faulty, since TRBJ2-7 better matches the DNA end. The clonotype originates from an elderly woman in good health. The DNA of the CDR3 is TGCGCCAGCAGCGGGACAGGGCCTCACGAGCAGTACTTC. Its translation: CASSGTGPHEQYF.